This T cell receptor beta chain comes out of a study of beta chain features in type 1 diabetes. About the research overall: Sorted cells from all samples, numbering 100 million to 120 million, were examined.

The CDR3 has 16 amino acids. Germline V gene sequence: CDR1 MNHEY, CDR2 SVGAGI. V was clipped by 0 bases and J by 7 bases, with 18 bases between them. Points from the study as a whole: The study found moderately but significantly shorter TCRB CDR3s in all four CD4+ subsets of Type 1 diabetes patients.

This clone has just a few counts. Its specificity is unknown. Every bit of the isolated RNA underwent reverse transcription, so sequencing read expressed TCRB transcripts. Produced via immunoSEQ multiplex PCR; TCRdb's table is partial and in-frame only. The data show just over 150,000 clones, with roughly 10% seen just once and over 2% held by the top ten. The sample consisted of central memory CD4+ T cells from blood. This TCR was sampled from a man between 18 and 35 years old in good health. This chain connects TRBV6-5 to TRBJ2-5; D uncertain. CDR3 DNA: TGTGCCAGCAGTTACTCGACCAATCCCTCTCGAGGGACCCAGTACTTC. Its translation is CASSYSTNPSRGTQYF.